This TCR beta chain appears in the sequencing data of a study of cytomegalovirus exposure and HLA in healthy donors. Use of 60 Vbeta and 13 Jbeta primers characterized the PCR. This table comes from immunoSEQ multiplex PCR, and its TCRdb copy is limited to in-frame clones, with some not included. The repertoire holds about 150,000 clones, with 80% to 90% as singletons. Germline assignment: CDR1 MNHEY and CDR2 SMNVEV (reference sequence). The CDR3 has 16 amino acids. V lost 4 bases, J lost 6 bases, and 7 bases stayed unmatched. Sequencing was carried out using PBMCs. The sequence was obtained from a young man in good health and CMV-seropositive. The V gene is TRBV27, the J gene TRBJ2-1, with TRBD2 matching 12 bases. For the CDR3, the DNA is TGTGCCAGCAGTTCCCCCGGACTAGCGGGAAGCAATGAGCAGTTCTTC. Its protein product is CASSSPGLAGSNEQFF.